These 3 T cell receptor beta chains share one sample of origin, sequenced in a study of cytomegalovirus exposure and HLA in healthy donors. 13 Jbeta primers and 60 Vbeta primers were used for the PCR. Measured with immunoSEQ multiplex PCR; TCRdb has only the in-frame clones, and not every one. The data show 150,000 to 200,000 clones, over 80% seen once. The sequencing input was PBMCs. The receptors were gathered from a man in his fifties in good health and CMV-seropositive.

This clone has only a few counts. The V gene is TRBV28, the J gene TRBJ1-5; no reliable D call. Trimming shortened V by 6 bases and J by 7 bases, and 16 bases separated the two germline ends. Per the germline V gene, CDR1 is MDHEN and CDR2 is SYDVKM. CDR3 length: 14 amino acids. The CDR3: CASSDQEAWQPQHF. As DNA, the CDR3 is TGTGCCAGCAGCGACCAAGAGGCCTGGCAGCCCCAGCATTTT.

The chain carries TRBV28 and TRBJ2-7; a possible D gene is TRBD1 (5 bases). Germline V lookup: CDR1 MDHEN, CDR2 SYDVKM. Trimming removed 4 bases at V and 1 base at J, with 14 bases between. This CDR3 region has 15 residues. The CDR3 DNA follows: TGTGCCAGCAGTTCCCCAAAACAGGCTTCCTACGAGCAGTACTTC. Encoded protein: CASSSPKQASYEQYF.

This clone was observed a handful of times. The chain employs TRBV2 and TRBJ2-1; no firm D call. CDR1 is SNHLY and CDR2 is FYNNEI in the germline V gene. The CDR3 length is 11 residues. V shed 4 bases and J shed 4 bases, with 2 bases lying between them. The CDR3 region has the DNA TGTGCCAGCAGTGTATACAATGAGCAGTTCTTC. Translated: CASSVYNEQFF.